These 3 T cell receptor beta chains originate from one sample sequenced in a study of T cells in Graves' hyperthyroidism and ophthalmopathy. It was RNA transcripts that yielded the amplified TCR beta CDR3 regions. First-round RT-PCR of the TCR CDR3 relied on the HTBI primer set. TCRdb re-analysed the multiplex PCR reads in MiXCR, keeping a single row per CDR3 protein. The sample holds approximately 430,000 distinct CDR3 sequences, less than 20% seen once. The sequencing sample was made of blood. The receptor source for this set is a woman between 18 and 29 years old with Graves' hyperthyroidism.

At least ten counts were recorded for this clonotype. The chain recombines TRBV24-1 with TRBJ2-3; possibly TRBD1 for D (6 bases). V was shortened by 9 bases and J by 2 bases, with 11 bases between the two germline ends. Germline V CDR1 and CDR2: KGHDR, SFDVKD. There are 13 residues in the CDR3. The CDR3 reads CATQDRSTDTQYF. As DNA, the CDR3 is TGTGCCACCCAGGACAGATCCACAGATACGCAGTATTTT.

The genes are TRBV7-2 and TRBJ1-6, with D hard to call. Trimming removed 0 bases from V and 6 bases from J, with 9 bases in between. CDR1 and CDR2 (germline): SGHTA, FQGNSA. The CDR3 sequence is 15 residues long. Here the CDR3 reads CASSLARSSNSPLHF. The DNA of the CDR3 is TGTGCCAGCAGCTTAGCGAGGAGTAGTAATTCACCCCTCCACTTT.

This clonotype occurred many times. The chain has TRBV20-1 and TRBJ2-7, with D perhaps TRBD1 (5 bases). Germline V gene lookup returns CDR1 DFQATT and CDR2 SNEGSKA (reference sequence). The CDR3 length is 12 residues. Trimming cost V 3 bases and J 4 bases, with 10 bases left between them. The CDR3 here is CSASDRDYEQYF. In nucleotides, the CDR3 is TGCAGTGCTAGTGACAGAGATTACGAGCAGTACTTC.